The T cell receptor (beta chain) under discussion was sequenced for a study of T cell responses to AZD1222 COVID-19 vaccine. Whole-study context: Pooling of second doses given at about 4 or about 12 weeks was done.

General study findings and limits: Targeting of unmutated variant regions was reportedly seen in nearly half of spike-specific TCRs. White British ancestry dominated among donors, who included more females, and clonal diversity was possibly underestimated.

Germline CDR1 reads SGHNT; CDR2 reads YENEEA. With V trimmed by 5 bases and J by 8 bases, 6 bases remained unmatched. The CDR3 length is 13 residues. Regarding this clone: The antigen is not known.

Here immunoSEQ multiplex PCR was the method, and the copy in TCRdb shows in-frame clones only, minus some. The table shows roughly 100,000 clones, with around 89% occurring only once. This receptor was identified in an adult in good health. The sample was peripheral blood, taken on day 0 of AZD1222 vaccination. The chain recombines TRBV11-3 with TRBJ2-1, with TRBD1 matching 7 bases. This chain's CDR3 is CASSQRQGDEQFF. CDR3 DNA: TGTGCCAGCAGCCAACGACAGGGAGATGAGCAGTTCTTC.